One T cell receptor (beta chain) is described in this entry. Its target is unknown. The data were taken from a study of shared clonotypes between healthy human individuals. The germline gives CDR1 MDHEN, CDR2 SYDVKM. The V gene end was trimmed by 4 bases and the J gene end by 7 bases; junction bases not matched to a gene: 9. The CDR3 loop spans 15 amino acids. Overall study results and limits: Depth was large, yet rarefaction showed that sorted-subset sequencing was incomplete. Enrolling few donors narrowed the genetic and exposure-history diversity that was represented.

This table comes from immunoSEQ multiplex PCR, and its TCRdb copy is limited to in-frame clones, with some not included. The table records a few million clones, roughly nine tenths of them present only once. Sequenced input: naive CD4+ T cells sorted from blood. Subset indicated: CD45RA+ positively selected. The chain carries TRBV28 and TRBJ2-1; 8 nucleotides align to TRBD2. The origin of this receptor is a man between 18 and 29 years old in good health. The chain's CDR3 is CASSSGGSGGNEQFF. Here the CDR3 DNA reads TGTGCCAGCAGTTCCGGGGGCTCGGGAGGGAATGAGCAGTTCTTC.